The entry below describes one TCR beta chain. Clones were sequenced by immunoSEQ multiplex PCR, and TCRdb holds only the in-frame ones, with some missing. The sample has more than 95,000 clones, about 85% seen once. The sample belongs to a study of glioma-infiltrating T cells after dendritic cell vaccination. As to time point: after dendritic cell vaccination, including at tumor progression/relapse. This receptor was identified in a human donor with glioblastoma. The specimen was blood, collected after dendritic cell vaccination.

The CDR3 nucleotides read TGCGCCAGCAGCTTGGAGACAGGTAGCAACACTGAAGCTTTCTTT. Translated, it gives CASSLETGSNTEAFF. The chain uses TRBV5-1 and TRBJ1-1; weak D call: TRBD1 (6 bases). Trimming took 0 bases from V and 2 from J, leaving 11 bases between them. Germline values: CDR1 SGHRS, CDR2 YFSETQ. This CDR3 has 15 residues.